One and the same sample provided the 4 T cell receptor beta chains below, sequenced in a study of shared clonotypes between healthy human individuals. TCRdb's copy holds only in-frame clones and misses some; the assay was immunoSEQ multiplex PCR. The table includes about 1.1 million clones, 60% to 85% detected once. Specimen: memory CD4+ T cells from PBMCs. Specified subset: CD45RA-negative fraction. These receptors were collected from a man between 18 and 35 years old in good health. Some clones in this sample may be carry-over from other donors' samples.

V usage is TRBV5-1 and J usage is TRBJ1-2; D might be TRBD1 (6 bases). Trimming removed 0 bases from V and 3 bases from J, with 9 bases in between. Germline lookup yields CDR1 SGHRS and CDR2 YFSETQ. The CDR3 runs 14 residues. CDR3 bases: TGCGCCAGCAGCTTGGAGGGGGGTCACTATGGCTACACCTTC. This codes for CASSLEGGHYGYTF.

J is TRBJ2-7 and V is TRBV7-2; D is uncertain. The CDR3 consists of 12 residues. Germline loops: CDR1 SGHTA, CDR2 FQGNSA. V was cut by 1 base and J by 9 bases, with 10 bases left in between. CDR3 amino acids: CASSLGSRVQYF. In DNA, the CDR3 is TGTGCCAGCAGCTTAGGGTCTAGGGTGCAGTACTTC.

The chain employs TRBV2 and TRBJ1-4; D gene uncertain. The CDR3 sequence is 11 residues long. V lost 6 bases, J lost 11 bases, and 10 bases lay in between. Germline CDR1 and CDR2: SNHLY and FYNNEI. The CDR3, as DNA: TGTGCCAGCAGCGATGTGGGGAAACTGTTTTTT. Encoded protein: CASSDVGKLFF.

V gene TRBV4-1 combines with J gene TRBJ1-2; D remains unclear. Trimming removed 0 bases at V and 6 bases at J, with 17 bases between. The CDR3 length is 16 residues. CDR1 and CDR2 (germline): MGHRA, YSYEKL. The CDR3 is CASSQEARFHGDGYTF. The DNA for the CDR3 is TGCGCCAGCAGCCAAGAGGCGAGATTCCACGGAGATGGCTACACCTTC.